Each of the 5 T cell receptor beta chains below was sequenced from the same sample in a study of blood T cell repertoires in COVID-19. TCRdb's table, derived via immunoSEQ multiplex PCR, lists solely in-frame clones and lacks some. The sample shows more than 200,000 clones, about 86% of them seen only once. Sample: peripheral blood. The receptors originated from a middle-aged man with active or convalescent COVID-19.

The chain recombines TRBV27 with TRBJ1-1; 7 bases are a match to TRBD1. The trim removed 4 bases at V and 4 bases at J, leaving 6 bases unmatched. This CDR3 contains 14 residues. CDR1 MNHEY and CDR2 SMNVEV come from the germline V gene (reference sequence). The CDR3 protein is CASSYRAGGTEAFF. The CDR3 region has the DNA TGTGCCAGCAGTTACCGGGCAGGGGGCACTGAAGCTTTCTTT.

DNA of the CDR3: TGTGCCAGCAGCTCGGGGACTAGTTCCCAATCCACAGATACGCAGTATTTT. This encodes CASSSGTSSQSTDTQYF. The genes are TRBV5-4 and TRBJ2-3, with TRBD2 matching 8 bases. Unmatched junction bases numbered 11, after V lost 3 bases and J lost 2 bases. CDR1 is SGHNT, CDR2 YYREEE, per germline (reference sequence). The CDR3 runs 17 residues.

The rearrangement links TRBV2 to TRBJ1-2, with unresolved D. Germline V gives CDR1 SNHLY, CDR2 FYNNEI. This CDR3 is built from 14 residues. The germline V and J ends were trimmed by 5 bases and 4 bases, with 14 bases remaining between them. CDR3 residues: CASSRTDGSYGYTF. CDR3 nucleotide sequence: TGTGCCAGCAGTCGGACCGATGGGAGCTATGGCTACACCTTC.

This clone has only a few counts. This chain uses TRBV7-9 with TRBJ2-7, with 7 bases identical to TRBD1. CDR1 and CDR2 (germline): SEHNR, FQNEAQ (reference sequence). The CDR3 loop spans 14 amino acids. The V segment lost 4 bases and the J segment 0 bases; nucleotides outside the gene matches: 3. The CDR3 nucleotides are TGTGCCAGCAGCTGGGGGACAGACTCCTACGAGCAGTACTTC. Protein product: CASSWGTDSYEQYF.

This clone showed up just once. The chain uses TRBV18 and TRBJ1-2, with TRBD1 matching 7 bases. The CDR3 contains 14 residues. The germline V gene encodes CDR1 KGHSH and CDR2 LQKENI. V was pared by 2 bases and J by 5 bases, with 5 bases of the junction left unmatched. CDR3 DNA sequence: TGTGCCAGCTCACCAGGAGACAGGGTATATGGCTACACCTTC. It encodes CASSPGDRVYGYTF.